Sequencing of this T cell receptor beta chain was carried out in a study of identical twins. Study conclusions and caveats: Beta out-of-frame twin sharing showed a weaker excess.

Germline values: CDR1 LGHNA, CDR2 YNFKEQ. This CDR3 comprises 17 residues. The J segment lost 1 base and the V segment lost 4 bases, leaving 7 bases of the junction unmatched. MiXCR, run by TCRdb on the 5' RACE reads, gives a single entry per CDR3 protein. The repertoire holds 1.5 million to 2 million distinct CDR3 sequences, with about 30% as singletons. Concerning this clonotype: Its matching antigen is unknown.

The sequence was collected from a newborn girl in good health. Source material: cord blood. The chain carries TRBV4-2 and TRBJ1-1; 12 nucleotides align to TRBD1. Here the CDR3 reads CASSRGTGGPQNTEAFF. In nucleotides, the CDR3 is TGTGCCAGCAGCCGGGGGACAGGGGGCCCTCAGAACACTGAAGCTTTCTTT.